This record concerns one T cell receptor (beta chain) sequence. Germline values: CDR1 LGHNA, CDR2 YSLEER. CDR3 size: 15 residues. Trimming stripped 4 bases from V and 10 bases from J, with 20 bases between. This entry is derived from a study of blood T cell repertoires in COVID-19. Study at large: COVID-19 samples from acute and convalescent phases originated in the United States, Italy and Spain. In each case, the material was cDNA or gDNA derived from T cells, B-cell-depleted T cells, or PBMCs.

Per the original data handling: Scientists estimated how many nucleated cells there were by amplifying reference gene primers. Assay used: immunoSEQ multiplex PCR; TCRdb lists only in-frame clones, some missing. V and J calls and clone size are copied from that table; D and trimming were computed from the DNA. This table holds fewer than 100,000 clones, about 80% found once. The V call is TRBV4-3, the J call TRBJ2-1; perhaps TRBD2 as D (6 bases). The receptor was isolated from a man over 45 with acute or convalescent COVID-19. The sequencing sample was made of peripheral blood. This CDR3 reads CASSLGTGEFNEQFF. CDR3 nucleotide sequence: TGCGCCAGCAGCCTTGGGACTGGCGAGTTTAACGAGCAGTTCTTC.